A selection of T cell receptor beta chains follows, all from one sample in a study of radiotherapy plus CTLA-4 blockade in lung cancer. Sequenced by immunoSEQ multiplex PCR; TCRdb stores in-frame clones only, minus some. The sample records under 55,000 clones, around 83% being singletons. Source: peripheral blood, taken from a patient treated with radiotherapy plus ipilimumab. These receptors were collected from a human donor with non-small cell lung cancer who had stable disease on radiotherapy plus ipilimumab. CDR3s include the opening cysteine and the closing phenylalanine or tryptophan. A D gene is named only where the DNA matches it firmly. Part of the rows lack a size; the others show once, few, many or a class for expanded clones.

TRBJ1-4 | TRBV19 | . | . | CASSHASGPLDARGRKLFF | TGTGCCAGTAGCCATGCTAGCGGACCGCTGGACGCTCGTGGTAGAAAACTGTTTTTT
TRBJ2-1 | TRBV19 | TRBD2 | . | CASSIPGLVNEQFF | TGTGCCAGTAGTATTCCGGGACTAGTCAATGAGCAGTTCTTC
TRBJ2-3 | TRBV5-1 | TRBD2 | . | CASSRRLAGGPTDTQYF | TGCGCCAGCAGCAGACGTCTAGCGGGAGGGCCGACAGATACGCAGTATTTT
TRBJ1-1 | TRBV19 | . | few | CASSIGSLEAFF | TGTGCCAGTAGTATAGGCTCACTTGAAGCTTTCTTT
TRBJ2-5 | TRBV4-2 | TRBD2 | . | CASSQGLAGDETQYF | TGTGCCAGCAGCCAGGGACTAGCGGGAGATGAGACCCAGTACTTC
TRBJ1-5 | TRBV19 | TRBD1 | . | CASSTRQGNNQPQHF | TGTGCCAGTAGTACCCGACAGGGTAACAATCAGCCCCAGCATTTT
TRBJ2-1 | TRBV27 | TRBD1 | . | CASRRQGSNEQFF | TGTGCCAGCAGGAGACAGGGAAGCAATGAGCAGTTCTTC
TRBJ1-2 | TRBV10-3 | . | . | CAISESWAYGYTF | TGTGCCATCAGTGAGTCATGGGCCTATGGCTACACCTTC
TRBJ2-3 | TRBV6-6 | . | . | CAALRGTLSTDTQYF | TGTGCCGCACTAAGGGGCACCCTCAGCACAGATACGCAGTATTTT
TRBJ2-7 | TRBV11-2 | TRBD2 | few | CASSLTETYPSGRALGQYF | TGTGCCAGCAGCCTCACCGAGACGTATCCTAGCGGGAGGGCCTTAGGGCAGTACTTC
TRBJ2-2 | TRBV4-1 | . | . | CASSQEAGIDGELFF | TGCGCCAGCAGCCAAGAGGCAGGGATCGACGGGGAGCTGTTTTTT
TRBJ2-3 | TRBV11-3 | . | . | CASSLDGGATDTQYF | TGTGCCAGCAGCTTAGATGGCGGGGCCACAGATACGCAGTATTTT
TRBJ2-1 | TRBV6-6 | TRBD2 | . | CASRGTSGRYNEQFF | TGTGCCAGCAGGGGGACTAGCGGGAGATACAATGAGCAGTTCTTC
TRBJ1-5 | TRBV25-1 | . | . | CASPVGAQVASNQPQHF | TGTGCCAGCCCAGTGGGGGCGCAGGTAGCCAGCAATCAGCCCCAGCATTTT